Listed here are 25 T cell receptor beta chains from one sample, sequenced in a study of cytomegalovirus exposure and HLA in healthy donors. The primer mix had 60 Vbeta and 13 Jbeta primers. Some clones are missing from TCRdb's copy, which holds only in-frame ones; the method was immunoSEQ multiplex PCR. Of some 130,000 clones in the sample, around four fifths are singletons; the top ten hold 1.2%. Sequenced: PBMCs. The receptors were gathered from a boy younger than 18 in good health and CMV-seronegative.

The CDR3 nucleotides are TGTGCCTGGAGTGTAGGGCAGGGCCCCGGGGAGCTGTTTTTT. Its protein is CAWSVGQGPGELFF. This sequence joins TRBV30 and TRBJ2-2; perhaps TRBD1 as D (5 bases). Germline values: CDR1 GTSNPN, CDR2 SVGIG (reference sequence). The V end was cut by 0 bases, the J end by 6 bases, with 11 bases between. The CDR3 contains 14 residues. Together with reference TRBV30 and TRBJ2-2, the CDR3 gives the full variable domain: SQTIHQWPATLVQPVGSPLSLECTVEGTSNPNLYWYRQAAGRGLQLLFYSVGIGQISSEVPQNLSASRPQDRQFILSSKKLLLSDSGFYLCAWSVGQGPGELFFGEGSRLTVL.

The genes are TRBV2 and TRBJ2-7; TRBD2 is a possible D gene (6 bases). The ends were cut back, 4 bases at V and 7 bases at J, with 23 bases in the middle. From germline, CDR1 is SNHLY and CDR2 FYNNEI. The CDR3 length is 16 residues. This CDR3 is CASSAQDGRDSGEQYF. The CDR3 coding sequence is TGTGCCAGCAGTGCCCAAGATGGGCGGGATTCAGGGGAGCAGTACTTC.

This clone was counted once. The chain uses TRBV19 and TRBJ2-5; D gene uncertain. This CDR3 spans 13 amino acids. The V gene lost 4 bases and the J gene lost 5 bases, with 11 bases spanning the gap. Germline-derived CDR1 and CDR2 are LNHDA and SQIVND (reference sequence). CDR3 in amino acids: CASSRAKMETQYF. CDR3 in DNA: TGTGCCAGTAGTAGGGCGAAGATGGAGACCCAGTACTTC.

This clone was seen only a few times. The rearrangement uses TRBV2 and TRBJ2-1; weak D call: TRBD1 (6 bases). This CDR3 comprises 16 residues. Germline V gene sequence: CDR1 SNHLY, CDR2 FYNNEI. Trimming removed 7 bases from V and 5 bases from J, with 21 bases in between. The DNA of the CDR3 is TGTGCCAGCATCCCTACCCTGGGGACAACCAACAATGAGCAGTTCTTC. Translating it yields CASIPTLGTTNNEQFF.

This chain uses TRBV10-3 with TRBJ2-7; tentative D call: TRBD2 (6 bases). Germline V lookup: CDR1 ENHRY, CDR2 SYGVKD. This CDR3 has 18 amino acids. V was shortened by 2 bases and J by 0 bases, with 20 bases between the two germline ends. DNA of the CDR3: TGTGCCATCAGTGAGAGCGGGTTGGGGCAGGGCGGCTCCTACGAGCAGTACTTC. It codes for CAISESGLGQGGSYEQYF.

The genes are TRBV6-5 and TRBJ2-3; possible D gene TRBD2, 6 bases. The CDR3 spans 13 residues. The germline V gene encodes CDR1 MNHEY and CDR2 SVGAGI. Trimming removed 6 bases from V and 4 bases from J, with 11 bases in between. The CDR3 is CASSRDSADTQYF. The DNA for the CDR3 is TGTGCCAGCAGCAGGGACTCAGCAGATACGCAGTATTTT.

This sequence joins TRBV2 and TRBJ1-1; D is unresolved. In germline, CDR1 is SNHLY, CDR2 FYNNEI. The V gene lost 1 base and the J gene lost 3 bases, with 9 bases spanning the gap. The CDR3 is 14 amino acids. The CDR3 region has the DNA TGTGCCAGCAGTGAAGAGCAGGCCTACACTGAAGCTTTCTTT. Translated, it gives CASSEEQAYTEAFF. Supplemented by reference TRBV2 and TRBJ1-1, the full variable domain reads EPEVTQTPSHQVTQMGQEVILRCVPISNHLYFYWYRQILGQKVEFLVSFYNNEISEKSEIFDDQFSVERPDGSNFTLKIRSTKLEDSAMYFCASSEEQAYTEAFFGQGTRLTVV.

The rearrangement joins TRBV19 to TRBJ2-7; 10 nucleotides line up with TRBD2. Per germline, CDR1 LNHDA and CDR2 SQIVND (reference sequence). The CDR3 runs 16 residues. The trim removed 4 bases at V and 1 base at J, leaving 7 bases unmatched. The CDR3 region has the DNA TGTGCCAGTAGTACAAGGTGGACTAGCGGATCCTACGAGCAGTACTTC. Translating it yields CASSTRWTSGSYEQYF.

The rearrangement links TRBV7-9 to TRBJ2-5, with D hard to call. CDR1 and CDR2 (germline): SEHNR, FQNEAQ (reference sequence). Trimming left V 1 base short and J 5 bases short, with 11 bases between. The CDR3 sequence is 14 residues long. The CDR3 DNA reads as TGTGCCAGCAGCTTAGGTCTAGTATGGGAGACCCAGTACTTC. Protein product: CASSLGLVWETQYF.

V and J are TRBV9 and TRBJ2-3; 7 bases match TRBD2. The CDR3 spans 15 residues. J gave up 0 bases and V 0 bases, and 1 base lay outside the gene matches. Germline V lookup: CDR1 SGDLS, CDR2 YYNGEE. The CDR3 bases are TGTGCCAGCAGCGTAGTTAGCGGGAGCACAGATACGCAGTATTTT. Its protein is CASSVVSGSTDTQYF. The variable domain in full, completed from reference TRBV9 and TRBJ2-3, reads DSGVTQTPKHLITATGQRVTLRCSPRSGDLSVYWYQQSLDQGLQFLIQYYNGEERAKGNILERFSAQQFPDLHSELNLSSLELGDSALYFCASSVVSGSTDTQYFGPGTRLTVL.

The V gene is TRBV15, the J gene TRBJ2-7; perhaps TRBD2 as D (7 bases). Germline V CDR1 and CDR2: LNHNV, YYDKDF (reference sequence). The V gene lost 2 bases and the J gene lost 6 bases, with 20 bases spanning the gap. The CDR3 sequence is 16 residues long. DNA for the CDR3: TGTGCCACCAGCAGACCCCTCACCGGGGGGCGACGCGAGCAGTACTTC. It translates to CATSRPLTGGRREQYF.

This clone was found once. The chain combines TRBV30 with TRBJ1-5; no firm D call. The CDR3 runs to 14 residues. Germline V gives CDR1 GTSNPN, CDR2 SVGIG (reference sequence). V was cut by 1 base and J by 4 bases, with 11 bases left in between. The CDR3 here is CAWSDPPRNQPQHF. The CDR3, as DNA: TGTGCCTGGAGTGACCCACCCAGAAATCAGCCCCAGCATTTT.

This sequence joins TRBV29-1 and TRBJ1-4, with D possibly being TRBD1 (6 bases). Germline CDR1 SQVTM, CDR2 ANQGSEA. The CDR3 is 15 amino acids. Trimming shortened V by 2 bases and J by 6 bases, and 16 bases separated the two germline ends. The CDR3, as DNA: TGCAGCGTTGAATGGGGGGGGGCGGCGGATGAAAAACTGTTTTTT. Protein: CSVEWGGAADEKLFF.

The rearrangement links TRBV7-8 to TRBJ2-3; TRBD1 aligns across 7 bases. J lost 2 bases, V lost 8 bases, and 4 bases had no gene match. The CDR3 sequence is 13 residues long. Germline V gives CDR1 SGHVS, CDR2 FQNEAQ. For the CDR3, the DNA is TGTGCCAGCTCGACAGGGATCACAGATACGCAGTATTTT. Amino acid sequence: CASSTGITDTQYF.

This clone has only one observation. This rearrangement joins TRBV2 to TRBJ1-3; TRBD1 agrees at 8 bases. J lost 0 bases, V lost 11 bases, and 12 bases had no gene match. The CDR3 is made up of 16 amino acids. CDR1 is SNHLY and CDR2 is FYNNEI in the germline V gene. DNA of the CDR3: TGTGCCGGGAGAACAGGGGGGGACAGCTCTGGAAACACCATATATTTT. This gives the protein CAGRTGGDSSGNTIYF.

The genes are TRBV18 and TRBJ2-7, with 7 bases that match TRBD2. The CDR3 is made up of 15 amino acids. Germline CDR1 and CDR2: KGHSH and LQKENI. After removal of 3 bases from V and 5 bases from J, the junction contained 10 bases not matched to a gene. CDR3 nucleotide sequence: TGTGCCAGCTCACCTCCTTTGAAGGGGAGGGACGAGCAGTACTTC. Translating it yields CASSPPLKGRDEQYF.

The chain has TRBV6-6 and TRBJ2-7; 7 nucleotides agree with TRBD2. V lost 4 bases to trimming and J lost 5 bases; unmatched junction nucleotides: 8. The CDR3 loop spans 14 amino acids. The germline V gene has CDR1 MNHNY and CDR2 SVGAGI (reference sequence). Here the CDR3 DNA reads TGTGCCAGCAGTTCGACTAGCTGGGTCGACGAGCAGTACTTC. It encodes CASSSTSWVDEQYF.

This clone was picked up a small number of times. CDR3 sequence reads: CASSSPLANTGELFF. CDR3 nucleotides: TGTGCCAGCAGCTCCCCCTTAGCGAACACCGGGGAGCTGTTTTTT. This chain joins TRBV7-9 and TRBJ2-2, with D uncertain. V was clipped by 4 bases and J by 0 bases, with 9 bases between them. Germline V gene sequence: CDR1 SEHNR, CDR2 FQNEAQ (reference sequence). The CDR3 covers 15 residues.

The chain is built from TRBV5-1 and TRBJ1-1, with TRBD1 as a possible D gene (6 bases). Trimming took off 4 bases at V and 1 base at J, with 8 bases between the two ends. The CDR3 extends over 13 amino acids. In germline, CDR1 is SGHRS, CDR2 YFSETQ. The chain's CDR3 is CASSPTGNTEAFF. DNA of the CDR3: TGCGCCAGCAGCCCGACAGGGAACACTGAAGCTTTCTTT.

V and J are TRBV4-3 and TRBJ2-7; D unclear. Germline loops: CDR1 LGHNA, CDR2 YSLEER. The length of the CDR3 is 14 residues. The V end was cut by 2 bases, the J end by 4 bases, with 12 bases between. For the CDR3, the DNA is TGCGCCAGCAGCCAACAATTCCCCGGTTACGAGCAGTACTTC. Its protein product is CASSQQFPGYEQYF.

This clone was detected a few times. V and J are TRBV29-1 and TRBJ2-2, with no clear D. Germline-derived CDR1 and CDR2 are SQVTM and ANQGSEA. This CDR3 region has 13 residues. Between the trimmed V and J ends, which lost 6 bases and 6 bases, there was a span of 14 bases. The CDR3 sequence is CSVKGEPAGELFF. DNA of the CDR3: TGCAGCGTCAAAGGAGAACCGGCCGGGGAGCTGTTTTTT.

J is TRBJ1-2 and V is TRBV2; 11 positions agree with TRBD1. V lost 6 bases and J lost 4; bases outside the gene matches: 4. CDR3 length: 14 amino acids. Germline V lookup: CDR1 SNHLY, CDR2 FYNNEI. For the CDR3, the DNA is TGTGCCAGCAGACGCGGGACAGGGGGCTATGGCTACACCTTC. This translates into CASRRGTGGYGYTF.

The V gene is TRBV9, the J gene TRBJ2-1; 10 bases align to TRBD2. The length of the CDR3 is 13 residues. Germline V CDR1 and CDR2: SGDLS, YYNGEE. V gave up 6 bases and J gave up 7 bases; unmatched junction bases: 4. CDR3 DNA sequence: TGTGCCAGCACCCCTAGCGGGAGTAATGAGCAGTTCTTC. Translation gives CASTPSGSNEQFF.

The gene calls are TRBV19 and TRBJ1-5; 8 positions agree with TRBD1. This CDR3 is 13 amino acids long. Trimming at V came to 10 bases and at J to 1 base, leaving 3 bases not matched to a gene. The germline gives CDR1 LNHDA, CDR2 SQIVND (reference sequence). CDR3 coding DNA: TGTGCCACTAGACAGGGGAGCAATCAGCCCCAGCATTTT. Amino acids: CATRQGSNQPQHF.

The gene calls are TRBV29-1 and TRBJ1-1; 8 nucleotides align to TRBD1. The CDR3 length is 13 residues. J gave up 5 bases and V 6 bases, and 8 bases lay outside the gene matches. From germline, CDR1 is SQVTM and CDR2 ANQGSEA. This CDR3 is CSVPTGDATEAFF. DNA of the CDR3: TGCAGCGTCCCGACAGGGGATGCGACTGAAGCTTTCTTT.